This section outlines one T cell receptor beta chain sequence together with its context. The antigen remains undetermined. This clone may be a read error of a much larger clone one base away. Researchers made TCR beta libraries by using iRepertoire HTBI primers and running Arm-PCR on CDR3 regions. TCRdb ran MiXCR on the multiplex PCR reads and lists one entry per CDR3 protein. The sample yields 370,000 or so distinct CDR3 sequences, 15% to 20% seen once. This sample's time point: newly diagnosed GD, antithyroid drugs for less than 3 months. The TCR library was prepared using RNA isolated from PBMCs. The record originates from a study of regulatory T cells in long-lasting Graves disease. Study outcomes and limitations: A reduction in accuracy may have resulted from the small sample size.

J gave up 5 bases and V 6 bases, and 13 bases lay outside the gene matches. Germline V gene data show CDR1 as MNHNS and CDR2 as SASEGT. The CDR3 length is 16 residues. These data were also reused for a study on T cells in Graves' hyperthyroidism and ophthalmopathy.

The source material was peripheral blood mononuclear cells (PBMCs), sampled at new diagnosis, from a patient treated with antithyroid drugs. The TCR sequence derives from a woman aged 18 to 35 with Graves disease. The chain carries TRBV6-1 and TRBJ2-1; TRBD1 aligns across 7 bases. The CDR3 nucleotides read TGTGCCAGCAGAGACAGACAGGGAAGGCTCGACAATGAGCAGTTCTTC. This gives the protein CASRDRQGRLDNEQFF.